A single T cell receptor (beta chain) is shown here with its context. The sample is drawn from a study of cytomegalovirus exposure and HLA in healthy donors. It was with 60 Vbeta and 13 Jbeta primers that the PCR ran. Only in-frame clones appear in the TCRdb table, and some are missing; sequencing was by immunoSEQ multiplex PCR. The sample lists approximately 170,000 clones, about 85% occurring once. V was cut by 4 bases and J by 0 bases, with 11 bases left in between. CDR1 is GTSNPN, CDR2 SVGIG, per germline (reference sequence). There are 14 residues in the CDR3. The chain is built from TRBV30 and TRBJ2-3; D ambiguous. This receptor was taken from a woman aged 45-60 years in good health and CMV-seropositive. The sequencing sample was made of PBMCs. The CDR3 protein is CAWNTGASTDTQYF. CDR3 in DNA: TGTGCCTGGAACACCGGAGCCAGCACAGATACGCAGTATTTT. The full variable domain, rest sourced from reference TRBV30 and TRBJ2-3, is SQTIHQWPATLVQPVGSPLSLECTVEGTSNPNLYWYRQAAGRGLQLLFYSVGIGQISSEVPQNLSASRPQDRQFILSSKKLLLSDSGFYLCAWNTGASTDTQYFGPGTRLTVL.